Each of the 22 T cell receptor beta chains below was sequenced from the same sample in a study of blood T cells in healthy people across ages. Primed by a sample-barcoded 5' primer and a J-beta primer mix, a second PCR proceeded for about 6 to 12 cycles. One entry per CDR3 protein, called by TCRdb with MiXCR from the 5' RACE reads. The sample records 540,000 or so distinct CDR3 sequences, approximately 25% being singletons. The specimen was blood. The receptors derive from a woman aged 70-85 years in good health.

This clonotype turned up a few times. The CDR3 sequence is CASSQDPPGPYQETQYF. CDR3 sequence (DNA): TGTGCCAGCAGCCAAGACCCACCAGGACCTTACCAAGAGACCCAGTACTTC. The J gene is TRBJ2-5, the V gene TRBV14; D unresolved. The CDR3 is 17 amino acids. CDR1 and CDR2 (germline): SGHDN, FVKESK. V was pared by 0 bases and J by 0 bases, with 14 bases between.

This clonotype was seen more than once but under ten times. J is TRBJ1-2 and V is TRBV6-2 or TRBV6-3; no clear D. The CDR3 is 12 amino acids. Germline CDR1 reads MNHEY; CDR2 reads SVGEGT. V lost 8 bases to trimming and J lost 4 bases, with 11 bases between them. The CDR3 loop is CASREQAYGYTF. The CDR3 bases are TGTGCCAGCCGGGAGCAGGCCTATGGCTACACCTTC.

The genes are TRBV20-1 and TRBJ2-5, with D tentatively TRBD2 (6 bases). The J call may be incorrect, as the DNA end agrees better with TRBJ2-1. CDR1 is DFQATT and CDR2 is SNEGSKA in the germline V gene (reference sequence). The CDR3 runs to 15 residues. The CDR3 loop reads CSAIISGGPYNEQFF. As DNA, the CDR3 is TGCAGTGCTATTATTAGCGGAGGCCCATACAATGAGCAGTTCTTC.

The table lists this clonotype with a few counts. CDR3 sequence (DNA): TGCAGTGCGGGGGAGGGGACGGCGCTCTATGGCTACACCTTC. It yields the protein CSAGEGTALYGYTF. J is TRBJ1-2 and V is TRBV20-1, with a weak D call TRBD1 (5 bases). CDR1 is DFQATT, CDR2 SNEGSKA, per germline (reference sequence). The length of the CDR3 is 14 residues. Trimming removed 6 bases at V and 4 bases at J, with 18 bases between.

In regard to this clonotype: At one of its ends the junction is not consistent with the germline gene, which may arise from a read error. The genes are TRBV24-1 and TRBJ1-5, with 7 bases fitting TRBD1. The CDR3 runs 16 residues. Germline V gives CDR1 KGHDR, CDR2 SFDVKD. The CDR3 loop reads CATSEKTGDSHQPQHF. CDR3 nucleotide sequence: TGTGCCACCAGTGAGAAAACAGGGGACTCGCATCAGCCCCAGCACTTT.

The chain couples TRBV6-1 to TRBJ1-4; the D gene is possibly TRBD1 (6 bases). Per the germline V gene, CDR1 is MNHNS and CDR2 is SASEGT. Trimming took 6 bases from V and 4 from J, leaving 12 bases between them. This CDR3 region has 14 residues. In DNA form, the CDR3 reads TGTGCCAGCAGAACAGGGACCTTTAATGAAAAACTGTTTTTT. Translated, it gives CASRTGTFNEKLFF.

The chain employs TRBV19 and TRBJ1-2, with D uncertain. The CDR3 contains 13 residues. Trimming took off 0 bases at V and 7 bases at J, with 9 bases between the two ends. CDR1 LNHDA and CDR2 SQIVND come from the germline V gene (reference sequence). CDR3 nucleotide sequence: TGTGCCAGTAGTATAGACGGCAGATCTGGCTACACCTTC. Translated, it gives CASSIDGRSGYTF.

The chain links TRBV10-3 to TRBJ1-6; 11 bases map to TRBD1. This CDR3 spans 15 amino acids. The ends lost 6 bases at V and 8 bases at J; junction bases unmatched: 6. Germline lookup yields CDR1 ENHRY and CDR2 SYGVKD. CDR3 DNA: TGTGCCATCAGCCACGGGACAGGGGGAGATTCACCCCTCCACTTT. Protein: CAISHGTGGDSPLHF.

CDR3: CASSFLGRTLGGYTF. The DNA for the CDR3 is TGTGCCAGCAGCTTTTTGGGGCGGACCTTGGGGGGCTACACCTTC. The chain couples TRBV7-2 to TRBJ1-2, with D possibly matching TRBD1 (5 bases). This CDR3 spans 15 amino acids. The germline V and J ends were trimmed by 3 bases and 8 bases, with 19 bases remaining between them. In germline, CDR1 is SGHTA, CDR2 FQGNSA.

This clonotype occurred a few times. The V call is TRBV5-1, the J call TRBJ2-5; 10 bases match TRBD1. Judging by the DNA end, TRBJ2-1 fits better; the J call may be wrong. The CDR3 is made up of 16 amino acids. Germline CDR1 and CDR2: SGHRS and YFSETQ. CDR3 in DNA: TGCGCCAGCAGCTCCTCCGGGACAGGGGTGTTGAATGAGCAGTTCTTC. Protein: CASSSSGTGVLNEQFF.

This clonotype was picked up a small number of times. The V call is TRBV5-1, the J call TRBJ2-1; D is unclear. V gave up 0 bases and J gave up 3 bases, with 7 bases separating them. The CDR3 sequence is 14 residues long. Per germline, CDR1 SGHRS and CDR2 YFSETQ. For the CDR3, the DNA is TGCGCCAGCAGCTTGGGTTTGGGCTACAATGAGCAGTTCTTC. Protein sequence: CASSLGLGYNEQFF.

This clonotype was seen only a few times. The chain combines TRBV12-3 or TRBV12-4 with TRBJ2-3; TRBD1 is a possible D gene (5 bases). The CDR3 is 13 amino acids. Trimming took 7 bases from V and 11 from J, leaving 19 bases between them. The CDR3: CASTQNRPGEQYF. The CDR3 DNA is TGTGCCAGCACCCAGAACAGGCCGGGCGAGCAGTATTTT.

This clonotype was counted between two and nine times. This chain connects TRBV7-2 to TRBJ2-7; D may be TRBD2 (7 bases). V lost 1 base and J lost 7, with 14 bases in between. The CDR3 runs to 14 residues. The germline CDR1 and CDR2 sequences are SGHTA and FQGNSA. The CDR3 sequence is CASSLDRGALEQYF. CDR3 DNA: TGTGCCAGCAGCTTAGATCGGGGGGCGCTTGAGCAGTACTTC.

This clonotype has only a few counts. The V call is TRBV5-6, the J call TRBJ1-6; a weak D match, TRBD1 (5 bases). The CDR3 is made up of 18 amino acids. Trimming cost V 1 base and J 0 bases, with 14 bases left between them. Germline lookup yields CDR1 SGHDT and CDR2 YYEEEE. The CDR3 loop is CASSLRDAWSSYNSPLHF. The CDR3 DNA reads TGTGCCAGCAGCTTGCGGGACGCCTGGAGCTCCTATAATTCACCCCTCCACTTT.

V usage is TRBV7-2 and J usage is TRBJ1-2; no firm D call. This CDR3 contains 13 residues. Trimming took 1 base from V and 7 from J, leaving 10 bases between them. CDR1 is SGHTA and CDR2 is FQGNSA in the germline V gene. Here the CDR3 reads CASSLGTLGGYTF. The CDR3 region has the DNA TGTGCCAGCAGCTTAGGGACCTTGGGTGGCTACACCTTC.

J is TRBJ1-2 and V is TRBV2; maybe TRBD1 (6 bases). With 5 bases removed from V and 6 bases from J, the gap between germline ends came to 10 bases. Germline values: CDR1 SNHLY, CDR2 FYNNEI. There are 12 residues in the CDR3. The chain's CDR3 is CASSIRGNGYTF. CDR3 DNA sequence: TGTGCCAGCAGTATCAGGGGAAATGGCTACACCTTC.

On this clonotype: Compared with germline, one end of the junction differs, possibly owing to a read error. The chain carries TRBV5-1 and TRBJ2-1; TRBD2 aligns across 8 bases. The CDR3 is 16 amino acids. The germline CDR1 and CDR2 sequences are SGHRS and YFSETQ. DNA of the CDR3: TGCGCCAGCAGCTTGTTAACGGGGGGGGCCTACGATGAGCAGTTCTTC. This codes for CASSLLTGGAYDEQFF.

J is TRBJ1-4 and V is TRBV7-9; 8 nucleotides agree with TRBD1. The junction had 11 bases not matched to a gene; V was cut back by 2 bases and J by 15 bases. This CDR3 spans 14 amino acids. Germline CDR1 reads SEHNR; CDR2 reads FQNEAQ (reference sequence). The CDR3 nucleotides are TGTGCCAGCAGCTTACAGGGGGCGACTGTACAGTTGTTTTTT. The encoded protein is CASSLQGATVQLFF.

The chain recombines TRBV19 with TRBJ1-4; 8 bases match TRBD1. The J segment lost 11 bases and the V segment lost 5 bases, leaving 7 bases of the junction unmatched. CDR1 and CDR2 from the germline V gene are LNHDA and SQIVND (reference sequence). This CDR3 region has 13 residues. The CDR3 DNA is TGTGCCAGTAGTCCTCTTGACAGGGGTAAACTGTTTTTT. It encodes CASSPLDRGKLFF.

V usage is TRBV20-1 and J usage is TRBJ2-3, with unresolved D. This CDR3 contains 16 residues. Trimming cost V 0 bases and J 0 bases, with 13 bases left between them. From germline, CDR1 is DFQATT and CDR2 SNEGSKA (reference sequence). The CDR3 sequence is CSARDRILYSTDTQYF. The CDR3 nucleotides read TGCAGTGCTAGAGATCGGATTTTGTATAGCACAGATACGCAGTATTTT.

This clonotype was counted a few times. The chain combines TRBV5-1 with TRBJ1-1, with D perhaps matching TRBD1 (6 bases). Trimming cost V 0 bases and J 5 bases, with 11 bases left between them. The CDR3 is 14 residues long. Germline V gene lookup returns CDR1 SGHRS and CDR2 YFSETQ. For the CDR3, the DNA is TGCGCCAGCAGCTTGGTTGGGGGGGCGACTGAAGCTTTCTTT. Protein: CASSLVGGATEAFF.

This clonotype was observed a handful of times. The V and J genes are TRBV20-1 and TRBJ2-7; 12 nucleotides line up with TRBD2. Germline loops: CDR1 DFQATT, CDR2 SNEGSKA (reference sequence). There are 14 residues in the CDR3. J was trimmed by 3 bases and V by 4 bases; bases with no gene match: 4. The CDR3 region is CSAIETSGGYEQYF. DNA for the CDR3: TGCAGTGCTATCGAGACTAGCGGGGGCTACGAGCAGTACTTC.